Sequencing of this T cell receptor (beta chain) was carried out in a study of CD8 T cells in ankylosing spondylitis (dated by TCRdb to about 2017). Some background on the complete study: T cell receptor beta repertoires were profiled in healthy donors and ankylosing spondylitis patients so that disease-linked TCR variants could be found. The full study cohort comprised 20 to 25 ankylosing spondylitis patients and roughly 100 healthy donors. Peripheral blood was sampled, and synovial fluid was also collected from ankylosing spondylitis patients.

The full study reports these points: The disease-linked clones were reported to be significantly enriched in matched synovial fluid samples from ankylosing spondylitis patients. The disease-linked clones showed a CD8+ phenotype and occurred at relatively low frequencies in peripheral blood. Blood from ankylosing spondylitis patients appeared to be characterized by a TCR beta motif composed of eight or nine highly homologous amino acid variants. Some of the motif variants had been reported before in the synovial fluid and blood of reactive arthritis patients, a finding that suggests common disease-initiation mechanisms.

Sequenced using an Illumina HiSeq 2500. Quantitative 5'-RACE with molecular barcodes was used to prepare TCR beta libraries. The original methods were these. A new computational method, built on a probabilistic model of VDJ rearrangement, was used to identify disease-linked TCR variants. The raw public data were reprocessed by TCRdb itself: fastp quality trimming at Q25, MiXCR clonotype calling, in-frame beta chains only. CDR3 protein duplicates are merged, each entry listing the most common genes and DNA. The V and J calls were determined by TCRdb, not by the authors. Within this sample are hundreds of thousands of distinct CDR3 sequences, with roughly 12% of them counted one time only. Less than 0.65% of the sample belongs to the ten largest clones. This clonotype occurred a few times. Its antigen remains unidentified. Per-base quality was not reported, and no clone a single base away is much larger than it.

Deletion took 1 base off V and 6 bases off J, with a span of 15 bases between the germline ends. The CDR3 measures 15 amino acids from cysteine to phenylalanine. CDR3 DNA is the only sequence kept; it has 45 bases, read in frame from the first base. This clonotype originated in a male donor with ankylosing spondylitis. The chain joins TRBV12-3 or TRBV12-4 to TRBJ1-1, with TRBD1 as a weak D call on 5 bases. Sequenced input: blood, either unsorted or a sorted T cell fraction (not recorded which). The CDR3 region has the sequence CASSLDLGGRAEAFF. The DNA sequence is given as TGTGCCAGCAGTTTAGACTTGGGGGGTAGAGCTGAAGCTTTCTTT.